Below, 5 T cell receptor beta chains from the same sample are listed, as sequenced in a study of CD8 T cells in ankylosing spondylitis. One entry per CDR3 protein results from TCRdb running MiXCR on the 5' RACE reads. In the table there are 200,000 to 250,000 distinct CDR3 sequences, over 7% of which are singletons. Sequenced material: blood, either unsorted or a sorted T cell fraction (not recorded which). The receptors were sampled from a female donor with ankylosing spondylitis or in good health (not recorded which).

V and J are TRBV20-1 and TRBJ2-4; the D gene is possibly TRBD1 (7 bases). Germline CDR1 and CDR2: DFQATT and SNEGSKA (reference sequence). The V end was cut by 6 bases, the J end by 0 bases, with 21 bases between. The CDR3 runs 17 residues. In DNA, the CDR3 is TGCAGTGCCAGGGGGGCGAGCTGGGAGGCAGCCAAAAACATTCAGTACTTC. This translates into CSARGASWEAAKNIQYF.

As regards this clonotype: With a much larger clone just one base away, this may be a read error. The CDR3: CAGSRGGSEQFF. The DNA for the CDR3 is TGTGCCGGCAGTCGGGGGGGGAGTGAGCAGTTCTTC. This chain connects TRBV6-5 to TRBJ2-1; TRBD2 agrees at 8 bases. The germline CDR1 and CDR2 sequences are MNHEY and SVGAGI. This CDR3 is 12 amino acids long.

This clonotype was picked up many times. The CDR3 here is CASSWGTGVNNQPQHF. CDR3 bases: TGTGCCAGCAGCTGGGGGACGGGAGTAAACAATCAGCCCCAGCATTTT. V is TRBV7-2 and J is TRBJ1-5; perhaps TRBD1 as D (5 bases). The CDR3 extends over 16 amino acids. V was pared by 4 bases and J by 3 bases, with 16 bases between. The germline CDR1 and CDR2 sequences are SGHTA and FQGNSA.

J is TRBJ2-1 and V is TRBV7-9, with 7 nucleotides matching TRBD1. The CDR3 spans 16 residues. With 4 bases clipped from V and 10 bases from J, the junction kept 16 bases outside the gene matches. The germline V gene encodes CDR1 SEHNR and CDR2 FQNEAQ (reference sequence). DNA of the CDR3: TGTGCCAGCAGCTCAAATAGCCGGGACAGAAAACCCGAGCAGTTCTTC. Translated: CASSSNSRDRKPEQFF.

This clonotype was observed at least ten times. The chain is built from TRBV20-1 and TRBJ2-1, with TRBD2 matching over 9 bases. V dropped 0 bases and J dropped 7; count of bases not matched to a gene: 4. CDR3 length: 14 amino acids. Germline CDR1 is DFQATT and CDR2 is SNEGSKA (reference sequence). CDR3 in amino acids: CSAREGGRANEQFF. For the CDR3, the DNA is TGCAGTGCTAGAGAAGGCGGGAGGGCAAATGAGCAGTTCTTC.